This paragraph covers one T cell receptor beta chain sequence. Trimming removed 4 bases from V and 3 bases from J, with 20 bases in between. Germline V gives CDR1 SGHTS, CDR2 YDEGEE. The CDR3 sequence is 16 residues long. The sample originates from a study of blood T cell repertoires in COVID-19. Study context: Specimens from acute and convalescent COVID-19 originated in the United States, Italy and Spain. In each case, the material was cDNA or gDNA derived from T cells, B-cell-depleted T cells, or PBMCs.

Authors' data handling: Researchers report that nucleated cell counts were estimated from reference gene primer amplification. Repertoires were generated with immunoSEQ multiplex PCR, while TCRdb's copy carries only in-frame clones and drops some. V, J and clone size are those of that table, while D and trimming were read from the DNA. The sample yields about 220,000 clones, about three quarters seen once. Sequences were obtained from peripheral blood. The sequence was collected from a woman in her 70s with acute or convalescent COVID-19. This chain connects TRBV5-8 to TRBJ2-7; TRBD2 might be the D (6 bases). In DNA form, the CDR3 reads TGTGCCAGCAGCCCCGGGTGGCTGGGTAGCGGCTACGAGCAGTACGTC. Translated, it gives CASSPGWLGSGYEQYV.